This TCR beta chain was recorded in a study of CXCR3-negative and CXCR3-positive naive CD8 T cells. Study at large: Across all libraries, TRB reads numbered roughly 140 million, with about 1.5 +/- 0.3 million in each library.

Points on this clonotype: Its antigen is unknown.

Investigators sorted each CD8+ T cell subset in triplicate, taking over 250,000 cells each time. Those CD8+ T cells considered naive were CD45RO-CCR7+CD27+CD95-. Study conclusions and caveats: Naive subsets were similarly diverse, while memory CD8+ repertoires were much less diverse. CXCR3-positive naive cells had TRB CDR3s that were more hydrophobic than CXCR3-negative naive cells had.

UMI-labeled TRB cDNA libraries were prepared by 5' RACE. TCRdb re-called the 5' RACE reads; one entry per CDR3 protein, DNA not given. The table gives about 94,000 distinct CDR3 sequences; the top ten clones make up approximately 0.5% of it. This CDR3 comprises 13 residues. Germline assignment: CDR1 DFQATT and CDR2 SNEGSKA (reference sequence). The chain employs TRBV20-1 and TRBJ2-7. The receptor's source is a human donor in good health. Some clones in this sample may be carry-over from other donors' samples. Sequencing used naive CXCR3+ CD8+ T cells from blood. Sample subset: CD45RO-CCR7+CD27+CD95- naive CD8+ T cells expressing CXCR3 (TNR3+). CDR3 in amino acids: CSARYQSDYEQYF.